Listed here are 32 T cell receptor beta chains from one sample, sequenced in a study of shared clonotypes between healthy human individuals. This table comes from immunoSEQ multiplex PCR, and its TCRdb copy is limited to in-frame clones, with some not included. The sample has about 2.4 million clones, roughly 93% seen once. Sample: naive CD4+ T cells from PBMCs. The sample's subset: CD45RA+ positively selected. These receptors were obtained from a man between 18 and 35 years old in good health. Some clones in this sample may be carry-over from other donors' samples.

The chain employs TRBV5-1 and TRBJ2-2; 12 bases align to TRBD1. CDR1 is SGHRS and CDR2 is YFSETQ in the germline V gene. With 7 bases clipped from V and 7 bases from J, the junction kept 11 bases outside the gene matches. CDR3 length: 16 residues. The CDR3 nucleotides read TGCGCCAGCCAGTCCCCGGGACAGGGGGCTGGCGGGGAGCTGTTTTTT. Protein: CASQSPGQGAGGELFF.

V is TRBV6-6 and J is TRBJ1-2; D remains unclear. Germline-derived CDR1 and CDR2 are MNHNY and SVGAGI (reference sequence). Trimming took off 7 bases at V and 0 bases at J, with 15 bases between the two ends. This CDR3 is 15 amino acids long. The CDR3 loop is CASTGKGTSNYGYTF. CDR3 coding DNA: TGTGCCAGCACCGGGAAGGGCACCTCTAACTATGGCTACACCTTC.

This rearrangement joins TRBV7-2 to TRBJ1-2; D gene unclear. Germline lookup yields CDR1 SGHTA and CDR2 FQGNSA. The CDR3 totals 14 residues. The germline V and J ends were trimmed by 5 bases and 0 bases, with 10 bases remaining between them. The CDR3 loop reads CASSIVVANYGYTF. The CDR3 bases are TGTGCCAGCAGCATAGTGGTAGCTAACTATGGCTACACCTTC. Variable domain in full (rest from reference TRBV7-2 and TRBJ1-2): GAGVSQSPSNKVTEKGKDVELRCDPISGHTALYWYRQSLGQGLEFLIYFQGNSAPDKSGLPSDRFSAERTGGSVSTLTIQRTQQEDSAVYLCASSIVVANYGYTFGSGTRLTVV.

The chain has TRBV28 and TRBJ2-7; D may correspond to TRBD1 or TRBD2 (5 bases each). This CDR3 has 14 residues. The germline V gene has CDR1 MDHEN and CDR2 SYDVKM. Deletions cut 6 bases from V and 0 bases from J, with 12 bases between. CDR3 residues: CASRSTGTSYEQYF. Here the CDR3 DNA reads TGTGCCAGCAGAAGTACCGGGACCTCCTACGAGCAGTACTTC.

The chain couples TRBV7-2 to TRBJ2-3; no reliable D call. Germline CDR1 and CDR2: SGHTA and FQGNSA. Trimming removed 1 base at V and 8 bases at J, with 7 bases between. The CDR3 loop spans 12 amino acids. The DNA for the CDR3 is TGTGCCAGCAGCTTAGTGTTGGGTACGCAGTATTTT. Amino acid sequence: CASSLVLGTQYF.

As regards this clone: Other nucleotide sequences in the sample specify the same CDR3. The chain couples TRBV7-2 to TRBJ2-7; 7 bases map to TRBD1. V shed 2 bases and J 0 bases; nucleotides not matched to a gene: 1. This CDR3 contains 14 residues. Per germline, CDR1 SGHTA and CDR2 FQGNSA. CDR3 region: CASSLRDSSYEQYF. The CDR3 DNA sequence: TGTGCCAGCAGCTTAAGGGACAGCTCCTACGAGCAGTACTTC. The full variable domain, in which reference TRBV7-2 and TRBJ2-7 provide the parts outside the CDR3, is GAGVSQSPSNKVTEKGKDVELRCDPISGHTALYWYRQSLGQGLEFLIYFQGNSAPDKSGLPSDRFSAERTGGSVSTLTIQRTQQEDSAVYLCASSLRDSSYEQYFGPGTRLTVT.

The chain employs TRBV14 and TRBJ2-1; 7 nucleotides line up with TRBD2. V shed 2 bases, J shed 0 bases, and the junction held 7 bases outside the gene matches. The CDR3 sequence is 17 residues long. Germline V gene data show CDR1 as SGHDN and CDR2 as FVKESK. The CDR3 reads CASSQIAGDLSYNEQFF. The CDR3 nucleotides read TGTGCCAGCAGCCAAATAGCGGGTGATCTCTCCTACAATGAGCAGTTCTTC.

The chain joins TRBV7-2 to TRBJ2-3, with no clear D. V dropped 3 bases and J dropped 1 base, with 5 bases sitting between them. CDR3 length: 13 residues. The germline gives CDR1 SGHTA, CDR2 FQGNSA. CDR3 protein: CASSLKGTDTQYF. The CDR3 coding sequence is TGTGCCAGCAGCTTGAAGGGCACAGATACGCAGTATTTT.

The CDR3 sequence is CAWNLGQGSEKLFF. As DNA, the CDR3 is TGTGCCTGGAATTTGGGGCAGGGGAGCGAAAAACTGTTTTTT. The chain is built from TRBV30 and TRBJ1-4; D is possibly TRBD1 (6 bases). The germline V gene has CDR1 GTSNPN and CDR2 SVGIG (reference sequence). V was pared by 4 bases and J by 8 bases, with 17 bases between. The CDR3 contains 14 residues.

The chain couples TRBV7-8 to TRBJ2-5, with 8 bases lining up with TRBD1. The germline CDR1 and CDR2 sequences are SGHVS and FQNEAQ. V lost 5 bases and J lost 4; bases outside the gene matches: 6. The CDR3 has 14 amino acids. CDR3 loop: CASSPTGVPETQYF. As DNA, the CDR3 is TGTGCCAGCAGCCCGACAGGGGTCCCAGAGACCCAGTACTTC.

The chain couples TRBV30 to TRBJ2-2, with D perhaps matching TRBD1 or TRBD2 (5 bases each). The CDR3 is 15 amino acids. V lost 5 bases to trimming and J lost 3 bases, with 16 bases between them. Germline V CDR1 and CDR2: GTSNPN, SVGIG (reference sequence). In DNA, the CDR3 is TGTGCCTGGGGCCAACGGGACGTATACACCGGGGAGCTGTTTTTT. As protein: CAWGQRDVYTGELFF.

Concerning this clone itself: Other DNA sequences in this sample translate to the same CDR3. J is TRBJ2-6 and V is TRBV5-6; D not certain. V lost 1 base and J 0 bases, leaving 5 bases between the germline ends. The germline CDR1 and CDR2 sequences are SGHDT and YYEEEE. The CDR3 runs 15 residues. In nucleotides, the CDR3 is TGTGCCAGCAGCTTGTGGGGCTCTGGGGCCAACGTCCTGACTTTC. Translated: CASSLWGSGANVLTF.

The chain has TRBV7-6 and TRBJ1-4; possibly TRBD1 for D (6 bases). The CDR3 covers 14 residues. Trimming removed 5 bases from V and 5 bases from J, with 12 bases in between. Germline CDR1 is SGHVS and CDR2 is FNYEAQ. The CDR3 coding sequence is TGTGCCAGCAGCCCGGGGACAAAGAATGAAAAACTGTTTTTT. Encoded protein: CASSPGTKNEKLFF.

J is TRBJ1-5 and V is TRBV28; no reliable D call. V lost 6 bases, J lost 5 bases, and 8 bases lay in between. CDR1 is MDHEN, CDR2 SYDVKM, per germline. The CDR3 spans 12 residues. The chain's CDR3 is CASRTMDQPQHF. The DNA of the CDR3 is TGTGCCAGCAGGACAATGGATCAGCCCCAGCATTTT.

V and J are TRBV11-2 and TRBJ2-7; D gene uncertain. CDR1 is SGHAT, CDR2 FQNNGV, per germline. Trimming took 5 bases from V and 0 from J, leaving 14 bases between them. This CDR3 has 15 residues. The CDR3 sequence: CASSPWPTSSYEQYF. The CDR3 DNA follows: TGTGCCAGCAGCCCTTGGCCTACCTCCTCCTACGAGCAGTACTTC.

The chain links TRBV11-2 to TRBJ2-7; TRBD1 might be the D (6 bases). This CDR3 spans 13 amino acids. CDR1 and CDR2 from the germline V gene are SGHAT and FQNNGV. Trimming removed 5 bases at V and 2 bases at J, with 10 bases between. The CDR3 loop reads CASSMDRPYEQYF. Here the CDR3 DNA reads TGTGCCAGCAGCATGGACAGACCCTACGAGCAGTACTTC.

The chain recombines TRBV30 with TRBJ2-5, with a tentative D call TRBD1 (5 bases). V dropped 2 bases and J dropped 0 bases, with 13 bases sitting between them. CDR3 length equals 15 residues. Germline-derived CDR1 and CDR2 are GTSNPN and SVGIG (reference sequence). CDR3 amino acids: CAWSSQVGNQETQYF. CDR3 DNA sequence: TGTGCCTGGAGTTCACAGGTGGGGAACCAAGAGACCCAGTACTTC.

J is TRBJ1-2 and V is TRBV11-2; D is perhaps TRBD1 (6 bases). V was shortened by 5 bases and J by 4 bases, with 20 bases between the two germline ends. The germline V gene has CDR1 SGHAT and CDR2 FQNNGV. The CDR3 contains 16 residues. CDR3 coding DNA: TGTGCCAGCAGCAACTCCCGGGACACATCGCTCTATGGCTACACCTTC. It translates to CASSNSRDTSLYGYTF.

V is TRBV18 and J is TRBJ2-1, with D possibly TRBD2 on 6 matching bases. With 0 bases removed from V and 5 bases from J, the gap between germline ends came to 14 bases. Germline CDR1 reads KGHSH; CDR2 reads LQKENI. This CDR3 spans 16 amino acids. CDR3 nucleotide sequence: TGTGCCAGCTCACCACCTAGCGGACCATTAAACAATGAGCAGTTCTTC. Residues: CASSPPSGPLNNEQFF.

The V gene is TRBV11-3, the J gene TRBJ1-1, with 10 bases matching TRBD1. The junction had 5 bases not matched to a gene; V was cut back by 5 bases and J by 8 bases. The CDR3 contains 13 residues. Germline-derived CDR1 and CDR2 are SGHNT and YENEEA. As DNA, the CDR3 is TGTGCCAGCAGCCGGGGACAGGGGACCGAAGCTTTCTTT. Amino acid sequence: CASSRGQGTEAFF.

The chain has TRBV7-9 and TRBJ2-1, with TRBD2 matching 7 bases. Germline CDR1 reads SEHNR; CDR2 reads FQNEAQ (reference sequence). The V and J ends lost 1 base and 4 bases, in that order; junction bases with no gene match: 7. The CDR3 spans 16 residues. Written as DNA, the CDR3 is TGTGCCAGCAGCTTAGAAGAGGGAGGGAGATACAATGAGCAGTTCTTC. The encoded protein is CASSLEEGGRYNEQFF.

The chain carries TRBV9 and TRBJ2-7; D perhaps matches TRBD1 (5 bases). In germline, CDR1 is SGDLS, CDR2 YYNGEE. Between the trimmed V and J ends, which lost 4 bases and 2 bases, there was a span of 13 bases. The CDR3 totals 14 residues. The CDR3 sequence: CASSWGGSPYEQYF. The CDR3, as DNA: TGTGCCAGCAGCTGGGGCGGTAGTCCCTACGAGCAGTACTTC.

The V call is TRBV30, the J call TRBJ2-1; D possibly matches TRBD1 or TRBD2 (5 bases each). CDR3 length equals 12 residues. The germline CDR1 and CDR2 sequences are GTSNPN and SVGIG (reference sequence). Between the trimmed V and J ends, which lost 3 bases and 4 bases, there was a span of 7 bases. The CDR3 DNA is TGTGCCTGGAGGGGGGAGTACAATGAGCAGTTCTTC. Residues: CAWRGEYNEQFF.

The chain is built from TRBV5-8 and TRBJ1-3; D unresolved. CDR3 size: 15 residues. The ends were cut back, 1 base at V and 0 bases at J, with 8 bases in the middle. The germline V gene has CDR1 SGHTS and CDR2 YDEGEE. The CDR3 DNA reads as TGTGCCAGCAGCTTGATAGGCCACTCTGGAAACACCATATATTTT. Its protein is CASSLIGHSGNTIYF.

Details on this clone: Other DNA sequences in this sample translate to the same CDR3. The V and J genes are TRBV29-1 and TRBJ2-7, with 12 bases fitting TRBD1. Germline CDR1 reads SQVTM; CDR2 reads ANQGSEA. This CDR3 is 12 amino acids long. The junction had 3 bases not matched to a gene; V was cut back by 7 bases and J by 5 bases. Here the CDR3 DNA reads TGCAGCGCGGGACAGGGGGCCGACGAGCAGTACTTC. This codes for CSAGQGADEQYF.

CDR3 nucleotide sequence: TGTGCCAGCAGTCTTCGGACTAGCGGTCCCTACGAGCAGTACTTC. Encoded protein: CASSLRTSGPYEQYF. The rearrangement uses TRBV27 and TRBJ2-7; 10 bases fit TRBD2. With V trimmed by 5 bases and J by 2 bases, 6 bases remained unmatched. CDR3 length: 15 residues. The germline CDR1 and CDR2 sequences are MNHEY and SMNVEV (reference sequence).

J is TRBJ2-1 and V is TRBV5-1; D is unresolved. This CDR3 contains 15 residues. In germline, CDR1 is SGHRS, CDR2 YFSETQ. The ends were cut back, 0 bases at V and 6 bases at J, with 13 bases in the middle. The CDR3 is CASSLVAPPLNEQFF. The CDR3, as DNA: TGCGCCAGCAGCTTGGTAGCACCGCCCCTCAATGAGCAGTTCTTC. Drawing the rest from reference TRBV5-1 and TRBJ2-1, the complete variable domain is KAGVTQTPRYLIKTRGQQVTLSCSPISGHRSVSWYQQTPGQGLQFLFEYFSETQRNKGNFPGRFSGRQFSNSRSEMNVSTLELGDSALYLCASSLVAPPLNEQFFGPGTRLTVL.

The chain employs TRBV9 and TRBJ2-2; D tentatively fits TRBD1 or TRBD2 (5 bases each). This CDR3 is 14 amino acids long. Germline values: CDR1 SGDLS, CDR2 YYNGEE. V was clipped by 7 bases and J by 2 bases, with 12 bases between them. CDR3 in DNA: TGTGCCAGCGGCCTTGGGGGAAACACCGGGGAGCTGTTTTTT. Translated: CASGLGGNTGELFF. Complete variable domain (other parts from reference TRBV9 and TRBJ2-2): DSGVTQTPKHLITATGQRVTLRCSPRSGDLSVYWYQQSLDQGLQFLIQYYNGEERAKGNILERFSAQQFPDLHSELNLSSLELGDSALYFCASGLGGNTGELFFGEGSRLTVL.

This clone was detected once. The genes are TRBV6-5 and TRBJ2-7, with 10 bases aligning to TRBD1. CDR3 length: 14 residues. The J segment lost 9 bases and the V segment lost 5 bases, leaving 10 bases of the junction unmatched. From germline, CDR1 is MNHEY and CDR2 SVGAGI. The CDR3 loop is CASSTGTGVGGQYF. CDR3 DNA sequence: TGTGCCAGCAGTACCGGGACAGGGGTTGGAGGGCAGTACTTC.

This clone was counted a single time. The V gene is TRBV11-2, the J gene TRBJ2-1; 10 bases are shared with TRBD2. Germline CDR1 reads SGHAT; CDR2 reads FQNNGV. The CDR3 covers 16 residues. V shed 1 base and J 4 bases; nucleotides not matched to a gene: 4. In DNA form, the CDR3 reads TGTGCCAGCAGCTTAGCCCGGGGACTAGCGTACAATGAGCAGTTCTTC. Protein product: CASSLARGLAYNEQFF. Together with reference TRBV11-2 and TRBJ2-1, the CDR3 gives the full variable domain: EAGVAQSPRYKIIEKRQSVAFWCNPISGHATLYWYQQILGQGPKLLIQFQNNGVVDDSQLPKDRFSAERLKGVDSTLKIQPAKLEDSAVYLCASSLARGLAYNEQFFGPGTRLTVL.

This clone was observed a few times. Other DNA sequences of this sample code for an identical CDR3. The rearrangement joins TRBV9 to TRBJ1-1; possible D gene TRBD1, 6 bases. CDR1 is SGDLS and CDR2 is YYNGEE in the germline V gene. The germline V and J ends were trimmed by 3 bases and 5 bases, with 11 bases remaining between them. There are 13 residues in the CDR3. Here the CDR3 DNA reads TGTGCCAGCAGCGCAGAAGGGGGAACTGAAGCTTTCTTT. Protein sequence: CASSAEGGTEAFF.

The CDR3 DNA reads TGCGCCAGCAGCTTTTACGGGACGGCCTCTGGGGCCAACGTCCTGACTTTC. Amino acids: CASSFYGTASGANVLTF. This chain links TRBV5-1 with TRBJ2-6; D may correspond to TRBD1 or TRBD2 (5 bases each). There are 17 residues in the CDR3. The V end was cut by 2 bases, the J end by 0 bases, with 12 bases between. Looked up from germline, CDR1 is SGHRS and CDR2 is YFSETQ.